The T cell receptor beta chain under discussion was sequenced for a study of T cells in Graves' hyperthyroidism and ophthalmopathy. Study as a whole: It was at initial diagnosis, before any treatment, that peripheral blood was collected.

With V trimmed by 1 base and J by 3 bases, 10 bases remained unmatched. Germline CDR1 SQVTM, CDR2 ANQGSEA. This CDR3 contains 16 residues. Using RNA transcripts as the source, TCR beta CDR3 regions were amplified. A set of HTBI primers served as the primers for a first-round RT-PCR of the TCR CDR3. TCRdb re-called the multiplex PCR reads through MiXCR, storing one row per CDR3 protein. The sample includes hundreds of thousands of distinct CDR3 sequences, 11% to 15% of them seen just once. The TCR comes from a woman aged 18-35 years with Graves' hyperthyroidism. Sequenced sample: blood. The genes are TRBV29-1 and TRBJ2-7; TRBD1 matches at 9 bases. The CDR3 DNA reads TGCAGCGTTGAAGTCCCCAGGACAGGGGTTCTCTACGAGCAGTACTTC. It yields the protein CSVEVPRTGVLYEQYF.